A single TCR beta chain is shown here with its context. Its target is not known. This entry comes from a study of shared clonotypes between healthy human individuals. Donors, healthy HIV-negative adults, lacked recent acute infections or vaccinations. Only Caucasian adults living in Nashville, Tennessee served as donors. Trimming left V 6 bases short and J 2 bases short, with 14 bases between. There are 14 residues in the CDR3. Germline V gene data show CDR1 as MNHEY and CDR2 as SMNVEV (reference sequence). Per the original methods: Junction-only sequences without quality scores were provided by ImmunoSEQ, so filtering was different. Profiled with immunoSEQ multiplex PCR; TCRdb holds only in-frame clones, not every one. For V, J and clone size, that table is used; D and trimming come from the DNA. This sample yields around 1.6 million clones, of which 95% to 99% are seen a single time; 0.4% to 0.45% belongs to the top ten.

Study results and caveats: Among donors, sharing of clonotypes was expected to be affected by sequencing depth.

The genes are TRBV27 and TRBJ2-7, with D possibly called TRBD1 or TRBD2 (5 bases each). Input material: naive CD4+ T cells sorted from blood. Sample subset: CD45RA+ positively selected. This TCR was sampled from a man aged 30 to 39 in good health. DNA for the CDR3: TGTGCCAGCAGGGCCCGGGACGGACCCTACGAGCAGTACTTC. Amino acids: CASRARDGPYEQYF.